These 31 T cell receptor beta chains were all obtained from the same sample, sequenced in a study of blood T cell repertoires in COVID-19. The method was immunoSEQ multiplex PCR; TCRdb's version includes in-frame clones alone and lacks a portion of them. The table records some 98,000 clones, about 80% of them present only once. The sample consisted of peripheral blood. The receptors derive from a man between 65 and 79 years old with active or convalescent COVID-19.

V is TRBV10-3 and J is TRBJ1-6; 9 nucleotides agree with TRBD1. In germline, CDR1 is ENHRY, CDR2 SYGVKD. The CDR3 is 20 residues long. With V trimmed by 6 bases and J by 1 base, 16 bases remained unmatched. CDR3 amino acids: CAISRSAGEGTGSYNSPLHF. In DNA form, the CDR3 reads TGTGCCATCAGCAGGTCGGCAGGAGAGGGGACAGGGTCCTATAATTCACCCCTCCACTTT.

V and J are TRBV5-1 and TRBJ2-7; weak D call: TRBD1 (6 bases). Germline V CDR1 and CDR2: SGHRS, YFSETQ. The V and J ends lost 0 bases and 4 bases respectively, with 11 bases between them. The length of the CDR3 is 14 residues. This CDR3 is CASSLGGTLYEQYF. The CDR3 DNA follows: TGCGCCAGCAGCTTGGGGGGGACACTATACGAGCAGTACTTC.

The rearrangement links TRBV6-5 to TRBJ1-2; TRBD1 might be the D (5 bases). The CDR3 runs 15 residues. The germline V and J ends were trimmed by 2 bases and 7 bases, with 17 bases remaining between them. The germline CDR1 and CDR2 sequences are MNHEY and SVGAGI. CDR3 DNA: TGTGCCAGCAGTTACGGCGGCAGGGCGGTCGGTGGCTACACCTTC. Encoded protein: CASSYGGRAVGGYTF.

The V gene is TRBV7-9, the J gene TRBJ1-1; 9 bases line up with TRBD1. In germline, CDR1 is SEHNR, CDR2 FQNEAQ (reference sequence). The CDR3 runs 15 residues. V was pared by 4 bases and J by 3 bases, with 6 bases of the junction left unmatched. The CDR3 sequence: CASSSTGGAYTEAFF. CDR3 DNA sequence: TGTGCCAGCAGCTCCACAGGGGGCGCGTACACTGAAGCTTTCTTT.

The rearrangement uses TRBV11-2 and TRBJ2-7, with a tentative D call TRBD1 (5 bases). The CDR3 length is 13 residues. Germline V gene sequence: CDR1 SGHAT, CDR2 FQNNGV. Trimming pared 11 bases from V and 4 bases from J, leaving 18 bases between. The CDR3 sequence is CARARVVGYEQYF. The DNA for the CDR3 is TGTGCCCGGGCCAGGGTGGTGGGTTACGAGCAGTACTTC.

The CDR3 region is CASSWGQGEQFF. CDR3 sequence (DNA): TGTGCCAGCAGTTGGGGGCAGGGTGAGCAGTTCTTC. The V gene is TRBV6-2 or TRBV6-3, the J gene TRBJ2-1, with a weak D call TRBD1 (6 bases). The CDR3 runs 12 residues. Germline V gives CDR1 MNHEY, CDR2 SVGEGT. V was trimmed by 4 bases and J by 9 bases, leaving 10 bases between them.

The genes are TRBV7-6 and TRBJ2-7; 10 positions agree with TRBD1. Trimming at V came to 1 base and at J to 5 bases, leaving 8 bases not matched to a gene. CDR1 is SGHVS, CDR2 FNYEAQ, per germline. The CDR3 runs to 16 residues. The CDR3 DNA follows: TGTGCCAGCAGCTTAGATGTGGGACAGGGGATTAACGAGCAGTACTTC. It yields the protein CASSLDVGQGINEQYF.

CDR3 bases: TGTGCCACCAGCAGAGACCGGGGGGGAAAATCTGGAAACACCATATATTTT. This codes for CATSRDRGGKSGNTIYF. The chain uses TRBV15 and TRBJ1-3, with D perhaps matching TRBD1 (5 bases). CDR1 and CDR2 from the germline V gene are LNHNV and YYDKDF (reference sequence). The V end was cut by 0 bases, the J end by 1 base, with 13 bases between. There are 17 residues in the CDR3.

The CDR3 here is CASSPSGGGETQYF. For the CDR3, the DNA is TGTGCCAGCAGCCCTAGCGGGGGAGGAGAGACCCAGTACTTC. The chain has TRBV7-9 and TRBJ2-5; TRBD2 matches 10 bases. Trimming took 5 bases from V and 4 from J; bases not matched to a gene: 4. This CDR3 comprises 14 residues. CDR1 and CDR2 (germline): SEHNR, FQNEAQ (reference sequence).

The chain uses TRBV19 and TRBJ2-1; TRBD2 matches 8 bases. The CDR3 has 14 residues. The ends lost 5 bases at V and 11 bases at J; junction bases unmatched: 11. CDR1 is LNHDA and CDR2 is SQIVND in the germline V gene (reference sequence). The DNA for the CDR3 is TGTGCCAGTAGTTGGCGGACTAGCCCCGGGAAGCAGTTCTTC. This gives the protein CASSWRTSPGKQFF.

The chain employs TRBV30 and TRBJ1-5, with 8 bases matching TRBD1. The J segment lost 6 bases and the V segment lost 6 bases, leaving 13 bases of the junction unmatched. CDR3 length: 15 amino acids. CDR1 GTSNPN and CDR2 SVGIG come from the germline V gene (reference sequence). The CDR3 DNA follows: TGTGCCTGCTCTGGACAGGGCCCGGGGATTCAGCCCCAGCATTTT. This gives the protein CACSGQGPGIQPQHF.

V and J are TRBV4-3 and TRBJ2-3; a weak D match, TRBD2 (6 bases). The CDR3 is 13 residues long. Germline V CDR1 and CDR2: LGHNA, YSLEER. V dropped 5 bases and J dropped 1 base, with 7 bases sitting between them. The CDR3 DNA reads as TGCGCCAGCAGCTGGGGGGGCACAGATACGCAGTATTTT. This encodes CASSWGGTDTQYF.

The sample holds a few counts of this clone. The rearrangement links TRBV9 to TRBJ2-2; D unresolved. This CDR3 comprises 15 residues. Germline values: CDR1 SGDLS, CDR2 YYNGEE. V dropped 0 bases and J dropped 1 base, with 7 bases sitting between them. The CDR3 nucleotides are TGTGCCAGCAGCGTAGGAGGCCGGAACACCGGGGAGCTGTTTTTT. Its translation is CASSVGGRNTGELFF.

This sequence joins TRBV5-1 and TRBJ2-5, with 12 bases fitting TRBD1. The length of the CDR3 is 17 residues. V lost 0 bases and J lost 5; bases outside the gene matches: 8. CDR1 SGHRS and CDR2 YFSETQ come from the germline V gene. This chain's CDR3 is CASSLGSGTGGAETQYF. For the CDR3, the DNA is TGCGCCAGCAGCTTGGGCTCCGGGACAGGGGGCGCCGAGACCCAGTACTTC.

The chain uses TRBV5-1 and TRBJ2-3; 7 bases align to TRBD1. The CDR3 runs to 15 residues. With 2 bases clipped from V and 6 bases from J, the junction kept 9 bases outside the gene matches. Germline V gene sequence: CDR1 SGHRS, CDR2 YFSETQ. The CDR3 region is CASSFRDRGTDTQYF. CDR3 in DNA: TGCGCCAGCAGCTTCCGGGACAGAGGAACGGATACGCAGTATTTT.

This chain joins TRBV27 and TRBJ1-2; 8 nucleotides agree with TRBD1. The V segment lost 2 bases and the J segment 4 bases; nucleotides outside the gene matches: 9. Germline lookup yields CDR1 MNHEY and CDR2 SMNVEV (reference sequence). The CDR3 contains 16 residues. The CDR3 is CASSLRRTGHIYGYTF. In nucleotides, the CDR3 is TGTGCCAGCAGTTTACGGAGGACAGGGCATATCTATGGCTACACCTTC.

This clone was recorded once. The J gene is TRBJ1-2, the V gene TRBV6-5; the D gene is possibly TRBD1 (6 bases). The germline gives CDR1 MNHEY, CDR2 SVGAGI. The CDR3 is made up of 12 amino acids. Trimming took off 10 bases at V and 0 bases at J, with 9 bases between the two ends. CDR3 amino acids: CATRTANYGYTF. The CDR3 DNA reads TGTGCCACCCGGACAGCTAACTATGGCTACACCTTC.

V is TRBV4-3 and J is TRBJ1-1; no firm D call. This CDR3 has 16 residues. CDR1 LGHNA and CDR2 YSLEER come from the germline V gene. Between the trimmed V and J ends, which lost 0 bases and 0 bases, there was a span of 11 bases. Here the CDR3 reads CASSQDLEGLNTEAFF. The CDR3 DNA reads TGCGCCAGCAGCCAAGATCTAGAGGGCTTGAACACTGAAGCTTTCTTT.

The rearrangement joins TRBV6-2 or TRBV6-3 to TRBJ1-5, with no clear D. This CDR3 region has 14 residues. Trimming removed 2 bases from V and 11 bases from J, with 16 bases in between. Germline CDR1 reads MNHEY; CDR2 reads SVGEGT. The DNA of the CDR3 is TGTGCCAGCAGTTACCAGGCCGGATCATGGACCCAGCATTTT. Its translation: CASSYQAGSWTQHF.

This clone was counted between two and nine times. The rearrangement links TRBV11-2 to TRBJ1-2, with TRBD1 matching 10 bases. CDR1 is SGHAT, CDR2 FQNNGV, per germline. This CDR3 spans 15 amino acids. Trimming took 5 bases from V and 0 from J; bases not matched to a gene: 3. CDR3 in amino acids: CASSATGGTNYGYTF. CDR3 coding DNA: TGTGCCAGCAGCGCGACAGGGGGCACTAACTATGGCTACACCTTC.

The chain recombines TRBV2 with TRBJ1-3, with D unresolved. The germline V gene encodes CDR1 SNHLY and CDR2 FYNNEI. The length of the CDR3 is 14 residues. V lost 4 bases, J lost 0 bases, and 7 bases lay in between. DNA for the CDR3: TGTGCCAGCAGTGGACATATCTCTGGAAACACCATATATTTT. Translated, it gives CASSGHISGNTIYF.

The V call is TRBV30, the J call TRBJ2-2; 7 bases are shared with TRBD2. After removal of 7 bases from V and 0 bases from J, the junction contained 2 bases not matched to a gene. Germline CDR1 GTSNPN, CDR2 SVGIG (reference sequence). This CDR3 has 13 residues. This CDR3 is CASAGANTGELFF. Here the CDR3 DNA reads TGTGCCTCCGCGGGGGCGAACACCGGGGAGCTGTTTTTT.

V is TRBV11-2 and J is TRBJ2-7; D perhaps matches TRBD1 (5 bases). This CDR3 region has 12 residues. V shed 4 bases and J shed 4 bases, with 8 bases lying between them. CDR1 and CDR2 from the germline V gene are SGHAT and FQNNGV. The DNA of the CDR3 is TGTGCCAGCAGCTCGGACATATACGAGCAGTACTTC. Residues: CASSSDIYEQYF.

The chain is built from TRBV30 and TRBJ1-1; D is unresolved. CDR1 and CDR2 from the germline V gene are GTSNPN and SVGIG (reference sequence). V gave up 4 bases and J gave up 3 bases, with 15 bases separating them. This CDR3 comprises 14 residues. CDR3 residues: CAWNVGSLDTEAFF. CDR3 in DNA: TGTGCCTGGAATGTCGGGTCCCTGGACACTGAAGCTTTCTTT.

The chain links TRBV5-8 to TRBJ1-5; 8 bases are a match to TRBD1. Trimming removed 5 bases from V and 1 base from J; junction bases left unmatched: 5. The CDR3 spans 15 residues. Germline CDR1 reads SGHTS; CDR2 reads YDEGEE. In DNA, the CDR3 is TGTGCCAGCAGTCGGACAGGGAACAGCAATCAGCCCCAGCATTTT. It encodes CASSRTGNSNQPQHF. Full variable domain (missing parts from reference TRBV5-8 and TRBJ1-5): EAGVTQSPTHLIKTRGQQATLRCSPISGHTSVYWYQQALGLGLQFLLWYDEGEERNRGNFPPRFSGRQFPNYSSELNVNALELEDSALYLCASSRTGNSNQPQHFGDGTRLSIL.

The V gene is TRBV7-2, the J gene TRBJ1-6; 8 nucleotides line up with TRBD1. J was trimmed by 11 bases and V by 1 base; bases with no gene match: 7. Germline V lookup: CDR1 SGHTA, CDR2 FQGNSA. The CDR3 contains 15 residues. The CDR3 nucleotides read TGTGCCAGCAGCTTAGGTGGAGACAGGGGTACACCCCTCCACTTT. It yields the protein CASSLGGDRGTPLHF.

This clone showed up just a few times. The chain carries TRBV7-9 and TRBJ1-1, with D possibly matching TRBD1 (5 bases). V dropped 0 bases and J dropped 10 bases, with 15 bases sitting between them. Germline loops: CDR1 SEHNR, CDR2 FQNEAQ (reference sequence). The CDR3 has 14 residues. For the CDR3, the DNA is TGTGCCAGCAGCTTAGCGGAGGGAGGGGTGTCAGCTTTCTTT. Its protein product is CASSLAEGGVSAFF. The entire variable domain, with the rest obtained from reference TRBV7-9 and TRBJ1-1, is as follows: DTGVSQNPRHKITKRGQNVTFRCDPISEHNRLYWYRQTLGQGPEFLTYFQNEAQLEKSRLLSDRFSAERPKGSFSTLEIQRTEQGDSAMYLCASSLAEGGVSAFFGQGTRLTVV.

The CDR3 protein is CASSEGRTGGRQPQHF. CDR3 sequence (DNA): TGTGCCAGCAGTGAAGGGCGAACAGGGGGCCGGCAGCCCCAGCATTTT. The chain couples TRBV2 to TRBJ1-5; 9 bases line up with TRBD1. Germline lookup yields CDR1 SNHLY and CDR2 FYNNEI. V lost 1 base to trimming and J lost 7 bases; unmatched junction nucleotides: 8. The CDR3 spans 16 residues.

V and J are TRBV3-1 (or the pseudogene TRBV3-2) and TRBJ2-3; 11 bases line up with TRBD1. The J segment lost 8 bases and the V segment lost 4 bases, leaving 5 bases of the junction unmatched. This CDR3 comprises 14 residues. CDR1 is LGHDT and CDR2 is YNNKEL in the germline V gene (reference sequence). CDR3: CASSPDRGQGTQYF. Written as DNA, the CDR3 is TGTGCCAGCAGCCCGGACAGGGGGCAGGGTACGCAGTATTTT.

V and J are TRBV5-1 and TRBJ2-5; 11 positions agree with TRBD2. This CDR3 is 13 amino acids long. V was pared by 8 bases and J by 2 bases, with 2 bases of the junction left unmatched. Germline loops: CDR1 SGHRS, CDR2 YFSETQ. The CDR3 sequence is CASSGGAQETQYF. CDR3 bases: TGCGCCAGTAGCGGGGGGGCGCAAGAGACCCAGTACTTC. The variable domain in full, with the rest retrieved from reference TRBV5-1 and TRBJ2-5, is KAGVTQTPRYLIKTRGQQVTLSCSPISGHRSVSWYQQTPGQGLQFLFEYFSETQRNKGNFPGRFSGRQFSNSRSEMNVSTLELGDSALYLCASSGGAQETQYFGPGTRLLVL.

V usage is TRBV4-3 and J usage is TRBJ2-2, with D tentatively TRBD1 (5 bases). CDR3 length equals 16 residues. Germline V gives CDR1 LGHNA, CDR2 YSLEER. V dropped 0 bases and J dropped 0 bases, with 8 bases sitting between them. The CDR3 sequence is CASSQDTGANTGELFF. The DNA for the CDR3 is TGCGCCAGCAGCCAAGACACAGGTGCGAACACCGGGGAGCTGTTTTTT.